The 14 T cell receptor beta chains below come from one sample, sequenced in a study of post-analysis software for immune sequencing data. Notes on the study in general: Compared with controls, patients had more of five TRBV segments, including TRBV5-6, TRBV5-1 and TRBV20-1.

What these receptors recognize is not known. The library was made from cDNA and included unique molecular identifiers. A single record per CDR3 protein comes from TCRdb applying MiXCR to the PCR reads. The table shows almost 700,000 distinct CDR3 sequences, with approximately 60% occurring only once. Input material: blood. These receptor sequences come from a girl aged 2 to 9 with multiple sclerosis.

This sequence joins TRBV7-9 and TRBJ2-4, with 10 bases identical to TRBD1. V shed 1 base and J 1 base; nucleotides not matched to a gene: 1. The CDR3 totals 16 residues. The germline CDR1 and CDR2 sequences are SEHNR and FQNEAQ (reference sequence). CDR3 nucleotides: TGTGCCAGCAGCTTAGGACAGGGGGCGGCCAAAAACATTCAGTACTTC. This gives the protein CASSLGQGAAKNIQYF.

A few counts support this clonotype. The J gene is TRBJ2-5, the V gene TRBV12-3 or TRBV12-4; TRBD2 matches 13 bases. There are 15 residues in the CDR3. V lost 5 bases and J lost 4; bases outside the gene matches: 4. Here the CDR3 reads CASSPLAGGRETQYF. CDR3 coding DNA: TGTGCCAGCAGTCCACTAGCGGGGGGGCGAGAGACCCAGTACTTC.

The chain uses TRBV10-3 and TRBJ2-7; 9 bases align to TRBD1. CDR1 is ENHRY, CDR2 SYGVKD, per germline. This CDR3 spans 13 amino acids. The J segment lost 2 bases and the V segment lost 10 bases, leaving 6 bases of the junction unmatched. The DNA of the CDR3 is TGTGCCACTGGACAGGGGCCCACCTACGAGCAGTACTTC. The encoded protein is CATGQGPTYEQYF.

The chain is built from TRBV29-1 and TRBJ2-1; tentatively, D is TRBD2 (5 bases). This CDR3 region has 11 residues. The V gene's germline CDR1 is SQVTM and CDR2 ANQGSEA. V was clipped by 8 bases and J by 2 bases, with 7 bases between them. The CDR3 nucleotides read TGCAGCTCCGGGGCCTACAATGAGCAGTTCTTC. Residues: CSSGAYNEQFF.

This clonotype occurred a few times. V and J are TRBV20-1 and TRBJ2-5, with 8 bases matching TRBD2. From germline, CDR1 is DFQATT and CDR2 SNEGSKA (reference sequence). This CDR3 is 15 amino acids long. V was pared by 5 bases and J by 5 bases, with 13 bases of the junction left unmatched. In DNA form, the CDR3 reads TGCAGTGCTGCCGACTTTAGCGGGACGGGTGAGACCCAGTACTTC. This encodes CSAADFSGTGETQYF.

The chain is built from TRBV9 and TRBJ2-7, with TRBD2 matching 7 bases. This CDR3 region has 16 residues. Germline CDR1 reads SGDLS; CDR2 reads YYNGEE. After removal of 4 bases from V and 2 bases from J, the junction contained 12 bases not matched to a gene. DNA of the CDR3: TGTGCCAGCAGCTTTTACGATGGGAGGGTAACCTACGAGCAGTACTTC. Amino acids: CASSFYDGRVTYEQYF.

This clonotype was detected once. The chain uses TRBV6-2 or TRBV6-3 and TRBJ1-6; D ambiguous. The CDR3 length is 15 residues. Per germline, CDR1 MNHEY and CDR2 SVGEGT. V was clipped by 6 bases and J by 10 bases, with 19 bases between them. The DNA for the CDR3 is TGTGCCAGCAGCACTAACAGCGGGGAGAGCTCACCCCTCCACTTT. This translates into CASSTNSGESSPLHF.

The chain recombines TRBV5-1 with TRBJ1-2; 10 bases match TRBD1. Germline CDR1 is SGHRS and CDR2 is YFSETQ. V trimming: 1 base; J trimming: 8 bases; junction bases outside the gene matches: 5. This CDR3 is built from 14 residues. For the CDR3, the DNA is TGCGCCAGCAGCTTGTTAGGACAGGGGGACGGCTACACCTTC. Translating it yields CASSLLGQGDGYTF.

V usage is TRBV20-1 and J usage is TRBJ1-2; D may be TRBD1 (6 bases). Looked up from germline, CDR1 is DFQATT and CDR2 is SNEGSKA (reference sequence). The germline V and J ends were trimmed by 5 bases and 1 base, with 8 bases remaining between them. This CDR3 region has 12 residues. The CDR3 DNA sequence: TGCAGTGCTTGGACAGTTAACTATGGCTACACCTTC. Translation: CSAWTVNYGYTF.

The chain couples TRBV7-9 to TRBJ2-2, with D possibly matching TRBD1 (5 bases). The germline CDR1 and CDR2 sequences are SEHNR and FQNEAQ (reference sequence). The CDR3 has 16 residues. V was pared by 5 bases and J by 4 bases, with 17 bases between. The chain's CDR3 is CASSPPVGAGTGELFF. The CDR3 DNA reads TGTGCCAGCAGCCCCCCTGTAGGGGCAGGCACCGGGGAGCTGTTTTTT. Supplemented by reference TRBV7-9 and TRBJ2-2, the full variable domain reads DTGVSQNPRHKITKRGQNVTFRCDPISEHNRLYWYRQTLGQGPEFLTYFQNEAQLEKSRLLSDRFSAERPKGSFSTLEIQRTEQGDSAMYLCASSPPVGAGTGELFFGEGSRLTVL.

The chain joins TRBV5-4 to TRBJ2-1; tentatively, D is TRBD2 (5 bases). Trimming pared 1 base from V and 7 bases from J, leaving 6 bases between. The CDR3 sequence is 12 residues long. Germline-derived CDR1 and CDR2 are SGHNT and YYREEE (reference sequence). The CDR3 DNA is TGTGCCAGCAGCTTGTGGGAGAATGAGCAGTTCTTC. Translating gives CASSLWENEQFF.

This chain uses TRBV4-2 with TRBJ2-7; no firm D call. This CDR3 comprises 14 residues. V gave up 6 bases and J gave up 0 bases, with 12 bases separating them. The germline gives CDR1 LGHNA, CDR2 YNFKEQ. The DNA of the CDR3 is TGTGCCAGCAGTCGAGGATTGGGCTCCTACGAGCAGTACTTC. Residues: CASSRGLGSYEQYF.

This clonotype came up a few times. The V call is TRBV20-1, the J call TRBJ2-1, with D possibly matching TRBD2 (6 bases). Germline CDR1 DFQATT, CDR2 SNEGSKA (reference sequence). The CDR3 has 13 amino acids. The germline V and J ends were trimmed by 2 bases and 7 bases, with 12 bases remaining between them. DNA of the CDR3: TGCAGTGCTAGATTTCTAGCGTTGAATGAGCAGTTCTTC. This gives the protein CSARFLALNEQFF.

The rearrangement uses TRBV15 and TRBJ2-7, with D unresolved. CDR1 is LNHNV and CDR2 is YYDKDF in the germline V gene (reference sequence). V shed 0 bases and J shed 6 bases, with 9 bases lying between them. The CDR3 consists of 13 residues. The CDR3 here is CATSREKRVEQYF. The CDR3 DNA is TGTGCCACCAGCAGAGAGAAGCGTGTCGAGCAGTACTTC.